The 31 T cell receptor beta chains reported below all come from one sample, sequenced in a study of sequential checkpoint blockade in melanoma. Profiled with immunoSEQ multiplex PCR; TCRdb holds only in-frame clones, not every one. The top ten clones hold 20% to 25% of a sample with around 19,000 clones, roughly 72% of them seen once. Treatment described: randomized to nivolumab then ipilimumab (arm A) or the reverse (arm B). The specimen comprised CD8+ T cells sorted from blood (inferred from file names), sampled from a patient given nivolumab and ipilimumab in sequence. The receptors were gathered from a human donor with melanoma.

The V call is TRBV13, the J call TRBJ1-1; D ambiguous. V lost 7 bases to trimming and J lost 8 bases, with 14 bases between them. The CDR3 runs 12 residues. Germline CDR1 PRHDT, CDR2 FYEKMQ (reference sequence). DNA of the CDR3: TGTGCCAGCACCCCCGGGGTACCCGAAGCTTTCTTT. Translating gives CASTPGVPEAFF.

The chain uses TRBV27 and TRBJ2-7; 10 nucleotides align to TRBD1. The CDR3 loop spans 15 amino acids. Germline V gene data show CDR1 as MNHEY and CDR2 as SMNVEV (reference sequence). With 8 bases clipped from V and 0 bases from J, the junction kept 7 bases outside the gene matches. The CDR3 coding sequence is TGTGCCAGCGGGGACAGGGGACCGAGCTCCTACGAGCAGTACTTC. Translated: CASGDRGPSSYEQYF.

A single count supports this clone. The chain employs TRBV5-4 and TRBJ2-6; the match to TRBD1 covers 8 bases. Germline CDR1 SGHNT, CDR2 YYREEE (reference sequence). The CDR3 runs to 18 residues. After removal of 4 bases from V and 0 bases from J, the junction contained 9 bases not matched to a gene. The chain's CDR3 is CASSPRQGSFSGANVLTF. CDR3 nucleotides: TGTGCCAGCAGCCCCCGACAGGGGTCCTTCTCTGGGGCCAACGTCCTGACTTTC.

J is TRBJ1-4 and V is TRBV5-6; no clear D gene. Germline V lookup: CDR1 SGHDT, CDR2 YYEEEE. There are 12 residues in the CDR3. V lost 2 bases and J lost 7, with 6 bases in between. In DNA form, the CDR3 reads TGTGCCAGCAGCTTTGAGGGTGAAAAACTGTTTTTT. It codes for CASSFEGEKLFF. The full variable domain, its missing parts supplied by reference TRBV5-6 and TRBJ1-4, is DAGVTQSPTHLIKTRGQQVTLRCSPKSGHDTVSWYQQALGQGPQFIFQYYEEEERQRGNFPDRFSGHQFPNYSSELNVNALLLGDSALYLCASSFEGEKLFFGSGTQLSVL.

In its sample, this clone was seen a few times. This chain uses TRBV5-1 with TRBJ2-7; 14 bases align to TRBD2. Trimming removed 2 bases from V and 8 bases from J; junction bases left unmatched: 9. Germline CDR1 is SGHRS and CDR2 is YFSETQ. This CDR3 spans 16 amino acids. The CDR3: CASSLTGRLAGGKQYF. CDR3 sequence (DNA): TGCGCCAGCAGCTTAACAGGTAGACTAGCGGGAGGGAAGCAGTACTTC.

The gene calls are TRBV18 and TRBJ2-5, with D possibly matching TRBD1 (6 bases). The CDR3 loop spans 18 amino acids. V dropped 2 bases and J dropped 1 base, with 20 bases sitting between them. The V gene's germline CDR1 is KGHSH and CDR2 LQKENI. The CDR3 reads CASSPKEQGVWIQETQYF. For the CDR3, the DNA is TGTGCCAGCTCACCAAAAGAACAGGGAGTTTGGATCCAAGAGACCCAGTACTTC.

As regards this clone: The junction does not match germline at one end; this may be a read error. The same CDR3 arises from other DNA sequences in this sample as well. The CDR3 is CASSSRAREVYEQYF. The CDR3 DNA is TGCGCCAGCAGCTCCCGGGCCAGGGAGGTATACGAGCAGTACTTC. The chain has TRBV7-8 and TRBJ2-7; maybe TRBD2 (6 bases). The germline V gene encodes CDR1 SGHVS and CDR2 FQNEAQ. The CDR3 runs 15 residues.

The V gene is TRBV27, the J gene TRBJ2-7; 7 nucleotides line up with TRBD1. This CDR3 spans 13 amino acids. V gave up 2 bases and J gave up 5 bases; unmatched junction bases: 3. Germline CDR1 MNHEY, CDR2 SMNVEV (reference sequence). This CDR3 reads CASSLNRGDEQYF. The CDR3 DNA sequence: TGTGCCAGCAGTTTAAACAGGGGAGACGAGCAGTACTTC.

This clone appeared a single time. V is TRBV19 and J is TRBJ1-5, with no clear D. This CDR3 has 17 residues. Germline-derived CDR1 and CDR2 are LNHDA and SQIVND (reference sequence). V was trimmed by 5 bases and J by 0 bases, leaving 17 bases between them. The CDR3 region has the DNA TGTGCCAGTAGTCTGAGTTCGAACCGGGATAGCAATCAGCCCCAGCATTTT. This codes for CASSLSSNRDSNQPQHF.

The V call is TRBV7-9, the J call TRBJ2-7; D ambiguous. Germline values: CDR1 SEHNR, CDR2 FQNEAQ (reference sequence). CDR3 length equals 13 residues. V dropped 3 bases and J dropped 4 bases, with 10 bases sitting between them. CDR3 sequence: CASSFTYRYEQYF. The CDR3, as DNA: TGTGCCAGCAGCTTTACATACCGATACGAGCAGTACTTC.

The V and J genes are TRBV5-1 and TRBJ2-7, with 9 positions matching TRBD2. Germline loops: CDR1 SGHRS, CDR2 YFSETQ. V trimming: 1 base; J trimming: 7 bases; junction bases outside the gene matches: 3. The CDR3 length is 13 residues. The chain's CDR3 is CASSLTSGWEQYF. CDR3 coding DNA: TGCGCCAGCAGCTTGACTAGCGGGTGGGAGCAGTACTTC.

J is TRBJ1-3 and V is TRBV6-1, with TRBD1 as a possible D gene (5 bases). The V end lost 8 bases, the J end lost 1 base, and 15 bases lay between the germline ends. Looked up from germline, CDR1 is MNHNS and CDR2 is SASEGT. This CDR3 spans 15 amino acids. The CDR3 DNA reads as TGTGCCAGCGGCCTACAGGATGGATCTGGAAACACCATATATTTT. It is translated as CASGLQDGSGNTIYF.

The chain couples TRBV4-1 to TRBJ2-7; possible D gene TRBD2, 5 bases. The CDR3 runs 16 residues. With 0 bases removed from V and 4 bases from J, the gap between germline ends came to 16 bases. CDR1 and CDR2 (germline): MGHRA, YSYEKL. The CDR3 region is CASSQDRGSLWYEQYF. Written as DNA, the CDR3 is TGCGCCAGCAGCCAAGATCGAGGGTCGCTCTGGTACGAGCAGTACTTC.

J is TRBJ1-1 and V is TRBV5-4, with D unclear. The germline V gene has CDR1 SGHNT and CDR2 YYREEE (reference sequence). Between the trimmed V and J ends, which lost 0 bases and 5 bases, there was a span of 11 bases. This CDR3 is 14 amino acids long. CDR3 nucleotide sequence: TGTGCCAGCAGCTTGGATCGGGAGCGGACTGAAGCTTTCTTT. As protein: CASSLDRERTEAFF.

The chain carries TRBV9 and TRBJ1-1; D may be TRBD1 (6 bases). Germline CDR1 SGDLS, CDR2 YYNGEE. The length of the CDR3 is 14 residues. With 0 bases removed from V and 4 bases from J, the gap between germline ends came to 10 bases. CDR3 sequence: CASSVGGGVTEAFF. CDR3 DNA: TGTGCCAGCAGCGTAGGGGGGGGCGTCACTGAAGCTTTCTTT.

The chain has TRBV6-6 and TRBJ1-3; D remains unclear. Germline CDR1 is MNHNY and CDR2 is SVGAGI (reference sequence). V lost 2 bases and J 4 bases, leaving 9 bases between the germline ends. The CDR3 covers 14 residues. CDR3 coding DNA: TGTGCCAGCAGTTACATGCCAGTCGGAAACACCATATATTTT. It translates to CASSYMPVGNTIYF.

This chain connects TRBV5-8 to TRBJ1-1; perhaps TRBD1 as D (5 bases). V was trimmed by 3 bases and J by 1 base, leaving 10 bases between them. This CDR3 has 14 residues. Germline lookup yields CDR1 SGHTS and CDR2 YDEGEE. Written as DNA, the CDR3 is TGTGCCAGCAGCTCTACCGACAGGAACACTGAAGCTTTCTTT. Protein: CASSSTDRNTEAFF.

The rearrangement uses TRBV19 and TRBJ2-6, with D hard to call. With 0 bases removed from V and 3 bases from J, the gap between germline ends came to 6 bases. CDR3 size: 15 residues. Germline lookup yields CDR1 LNHDA and CDR2 SQIVND (reference sequence). CDR3 sequence reads: CASSIDVSGANVLTF. The CDR3 nucleotides are TGTGCCAGTAGTATAGATGTGAGTGGGGCCAACGTCCTGACTTTC.

V usage is TRBV7-3 and J usage is TRBJ1-5; TRBD1 matches at 7 bases. The germline V gene has CDR1 SGHTA and CDR2 FQGTGA. The CDR3 spans 18 residues. V shed 3 bases, J shed 2 bases, and the junction held 13 bases outside the gene matches. CDR3 protein: CASSFLKSGGRGNQPQHF. The CDR3, as DNA: TGTGCCAGCAGCTTTTTAAAATCAGGGGGAAGGGGCAATCAGCCCCAGCATTTT.

The genes are TRBV10-3 and TRBJ2-1; 7 positions agree with TRBD2. This CDR3 region has 16 residues. Germline CDR1 ENHRY, CDR2 SYGVKD. V was pared by 5 bases and J by 4 bases, with 11 bases of the junction left unmatched. CDR3 in DNA: TGTGCCATCAGTCTCACTAGCGAGGGCCCTTACAATGAGCAGTTCTTC. It yields the protein CAISLTSEGPYNEQFF.

This clone has a handful of counts. The chain has TRBV7-9 and TRBJ1-3, with no clear D. Trimming pared 5 bases from V and 4 bases from J, leaving 15 bases between. Germline V gene data show CDR1 as SEHNR and CDR2 as FQNEAQ (reference sequence). The CDR3 has 15 residues. CDR3 coding DNA: TGTGCCAGCAGCACTTCTTCGGGAACGGGAAACACCATATATTTT. The encoded protein is CASSTSSGTGNTIYF.

The rearrangement uses TRBV29-1 and TRBJ1-2; 8 positions match TRBD1. The CDR3 runs 16 residues. V lost 3 bases and J lost 0; bases outside the gene matches: 9. Germline assignment: CDR1 SQVTM and CDR2 ANQGSEA. The CDR3 is CSVDQVGQEANYGYTF. In nucleotides, the CDR3 is TGCAGCGTTGACCAGGTGGGACAGGAAGCTAACTATGGCTACACCTTC.

The chain joins TRBV2 to TRBJ2-7, with D hard to call. This CDR3 is built from 12 residues. Germline CDR1 reads SNHLY; CDR2 reads FYNNEI. The V end lost 3 bases, the J end lost 3 bases, and 6 bases lay between the germline ends. Here the CDR3 DNA reads TGTGCCAGCAGTGATGAGATCTACGAGCAGTACTTC. This translates into CASSDEIYEQYF.

This clone appeared a few times. The V and J genes are TRBV4-1 and TRBJ1-3; TRBD1 might be the D (5 bases). Germline CDR1 reads MGHRA; CDR2 reads YSYEKL. V was cut by 1 base and J by 4 bases, with 11 bases left in between. The CDR3 has 15 residues. CDR3 sequence (DNA): TGCGCCAGCAGCCAAGTCGGGGGAGCAGGAAACACCATATATTTT. Amino acids: CASSQVGGAGNTIYF.

The gene calls are TRBV7-9 and TRBJ2-1; TRBD2 might be the D (6 bases). There are 16 residues in the CDR3. The ends were cut back, 4 bases at V and 4 bases at J, with 17 bases in the middle. The V gene's germline CDR1 is SEHNR and CDR2 FQNEAQ (reference sequence). CDR3 amino acids: CASSSRRDSIYNEQFF. CDR3 sequence (DNA): TGTGCCAGCAGCTCTCGTAGGGACTCAATATACAATGAGCAGTTCTTC.

This chain uses TRBV11-2 with TRBJ2-5; 7 nucleotides match TRBD2. This CDR3 is 15 amino acids long. Germline lookup yields CDR1 SGHAT and CDR2 FQNNGV. With V trimmed by 1 base and J by 0 bases, 2 bases remained unmatched. For the CDR3, the DNA is TGTGCCAGCAGCTTAGGGGAGGGGTACCAAGAGACCCAGTACTTC. Its translation: CASSLGEGYQETQYF.

The CDR3 loop reads CASSPLWAGTQAQAFF. The CDR3, as DNA: TGTGCCAGCTCACCACTTTGGGCCGGGACACAGGCTCAAGCTTTCTTT. This chain uses TRBV18 with TRBJ1-1, with D possibly being TRBD1 (6 bases). The CDR3 covers 16 residues. Per germline, CDR1 KGHSH and CDR2 LQKENI. V dropped 1 base and J dropped 9 bases, with 21 bases sitting between them.

This clone was observed a handful of times. This chain's CDR3 is CASSLVAAPYEQYF. In DNA, the CDR3 is TGTGCCAGCAGCTTAGTGGCGGCCCCCTACGAGCAGTACTTC. The chain joins TRBV7-9 to TRBJ2-7; D unclear. Trimming cost V 1 base and J 2 bases, with 9 bases left between them. CDR1 SEHNR and CDR2 FQNEAQ come from the germline V gene (reference sequence). This CDR3 contains 14 residues.

The genes are TRBV19 and TRBJ2-7; D gene unclear. V lost 6 bases, J lost 0 bases, and 6 bases lay in between. Germline CDR1 LNHDA, CDR2 SQIVND (reference sequence). The CDR3 length is 12 residues. The CDR3 reads CASSPGSYEQYF. DNA of the CDR3: TGTGCCAGTAGCCCGGGCTCCTACGAGCAGTACTTC.

The V call is TRBV28, the J call TRBJ2-3, with 8 bases fitting TRBD2. This CDR3 region has 14 residues. The V gene's germline CDR1 is MDHEN and CDR2 SYDVKM. The V gene end was trimmed by 3 bases and the J gene end by 3 bases; junction bases not matched to a gene: 2. The CDR3 loop reads CASSFLAGTDTQYF. CDR3 DNA: TGTGCCAGCAGTTTTCTAGCGGGTACAGATACGCAGTATTTT.

The chain couples TRBV14 to TRBJ1-5; 8 bases align to TRBD1. The CDR3 contains 16 residues. With 5 bases clipped from V and 9 bases from J, the junction kept 15 bases outside the gene matches. CDR1 and CDR2 (germline): SGHDN, FVKESK. The CDR3 loop reads CASSTDRDGGPWPQHF. For the CDR3, the DNA is TGTGCCAGCAGCACGGACAGGGACGGCGGTCCGTGGCCCCAGCATTTT. The full variable domain, rest sourced from reference TRBV14 and TRBJ1-5, is EAGVTQFPSHSVIEKGQTVTLRCDPISGHDNLYWYRRVMGKEIKFLLHFVKESKQDESGMPNNRFLAERTGGTYSTLKVQPAELEDSGVYFCASSTDRDGGPWPQHFGDGTRLSIL.